The entry below describes one T cell receptor beta chain. What it binds is not known. The study separated CD4+ cells into CD45RA+ naive and CD45RA-negative memory subsets. Study processing details: Filtering differed for immunoSEQ, which gave only junction sequences without quality scores. Profiled with immunoSEQ multiplex PCR; TCRdb holds only in-frame clones, not every one. D and trimming come from the DNA, and the V and J calls and clone size come from that table. The sample yields hundreds of thousands of clones, almost 97% seen once. Trimming removed 3 bases at V and 4 bases at J, with 16 bases between. Germline V gives CDR1 SGDLS, CDR2 YYNGEE. The CDR3 runs to 15 residues. The sample belongs to a study of shared clonotypes between healthy human individuals. Study-wide results and limits: Even with large depth, rarefaction showed that sorted-subset sequencing was incomplete.

The receptor comes from a woman between 25 and 40 years old in good health. Sequenced material: naive CD4+ T cells sorted from blood. Described subset: CD45RA+ positively selected. The chain carries TRBV9 and TRBJ2-5; D gene ambiguous. DNA for the CDR3: TGTGCCAGCAGCGGGAGCCGCCGACCAAGAGAGACCCAGTACTTC. Protein: CASSGSRRPRETQYF.